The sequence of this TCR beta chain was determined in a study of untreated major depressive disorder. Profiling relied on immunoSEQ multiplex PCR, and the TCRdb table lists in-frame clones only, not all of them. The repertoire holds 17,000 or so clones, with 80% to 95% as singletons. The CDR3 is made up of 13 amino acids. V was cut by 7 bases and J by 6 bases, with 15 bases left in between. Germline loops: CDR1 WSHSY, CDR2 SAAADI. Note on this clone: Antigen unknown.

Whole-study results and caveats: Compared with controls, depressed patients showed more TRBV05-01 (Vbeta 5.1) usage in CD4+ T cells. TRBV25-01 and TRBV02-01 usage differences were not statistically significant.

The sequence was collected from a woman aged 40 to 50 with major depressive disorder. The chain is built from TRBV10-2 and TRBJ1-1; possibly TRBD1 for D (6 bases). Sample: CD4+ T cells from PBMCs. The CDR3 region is CASTYRESAEAFF. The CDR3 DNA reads TGCGCCAGCACGTACAGGGAGTCGGCTGAAGCTTTCTTT.